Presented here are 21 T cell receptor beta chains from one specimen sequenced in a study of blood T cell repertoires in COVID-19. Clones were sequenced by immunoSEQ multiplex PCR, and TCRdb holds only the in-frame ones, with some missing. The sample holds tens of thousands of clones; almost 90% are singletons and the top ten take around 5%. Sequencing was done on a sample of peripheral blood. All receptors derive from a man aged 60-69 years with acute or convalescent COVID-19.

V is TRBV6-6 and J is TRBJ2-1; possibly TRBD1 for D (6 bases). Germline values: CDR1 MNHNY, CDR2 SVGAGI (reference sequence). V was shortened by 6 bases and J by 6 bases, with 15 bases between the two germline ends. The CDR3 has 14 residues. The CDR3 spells CASSQERTANEQFF. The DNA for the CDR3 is TGTGCCAGCAGCCAAGAGCGGACAGCCAATGAGCAGTTCTTC.

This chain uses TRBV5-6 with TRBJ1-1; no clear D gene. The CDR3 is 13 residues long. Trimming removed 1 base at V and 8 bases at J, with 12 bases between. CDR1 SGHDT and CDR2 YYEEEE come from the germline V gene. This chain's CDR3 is CASSLWRAGEAFF. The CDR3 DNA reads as TGTGCCAGCAGCTTGTGGAGGGCCGGCGAAGCTTTCTTT.

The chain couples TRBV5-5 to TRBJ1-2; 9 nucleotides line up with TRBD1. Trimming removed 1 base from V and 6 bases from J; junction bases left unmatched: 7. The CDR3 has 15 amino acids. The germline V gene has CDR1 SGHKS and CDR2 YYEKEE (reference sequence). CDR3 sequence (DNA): TGTGCCAGCAGCTTGACTTCGACAGGGGGAAATGGCTACACCTTC. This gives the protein CASSLTSTGGNGYTF.

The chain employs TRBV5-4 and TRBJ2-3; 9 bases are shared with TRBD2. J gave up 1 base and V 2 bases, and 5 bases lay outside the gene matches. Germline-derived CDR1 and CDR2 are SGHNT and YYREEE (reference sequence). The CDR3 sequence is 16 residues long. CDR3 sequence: CASSFGGRGGTDTQYF. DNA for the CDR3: TGTGCCAGCAGCTTCGGCGGGAGGGGGGGCACAGATACGCAGTATTTT. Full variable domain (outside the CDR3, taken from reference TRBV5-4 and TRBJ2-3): ETGVTQSPTHLIKTRGQQVTLRCSSQSGHNTVSWYQQALGQGPQFIFQYYREEENGRGNFPPRFSGLQFPNYSSELNVNALELDDSALYLCASSFGGRGGTDTQYFGPGTRLTVL.

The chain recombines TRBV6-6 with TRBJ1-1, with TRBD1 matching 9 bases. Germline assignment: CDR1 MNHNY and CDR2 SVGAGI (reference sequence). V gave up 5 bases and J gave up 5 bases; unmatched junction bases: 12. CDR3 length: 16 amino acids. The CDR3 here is CASSQPWTGERTEAFF. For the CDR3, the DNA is TGTGCCAGCAGTCAACCCTGGACAGGGGAGAGGACTGAAGCTTTCTTT.

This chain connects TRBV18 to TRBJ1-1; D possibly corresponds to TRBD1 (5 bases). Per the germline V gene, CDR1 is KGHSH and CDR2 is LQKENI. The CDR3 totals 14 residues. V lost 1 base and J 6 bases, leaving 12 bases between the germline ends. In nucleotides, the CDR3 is TGTGCCAGCTCACCACGGCGGCAGGGCGCTGAAGCTTTCTTT. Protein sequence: CASSPRRQGAEAFF.

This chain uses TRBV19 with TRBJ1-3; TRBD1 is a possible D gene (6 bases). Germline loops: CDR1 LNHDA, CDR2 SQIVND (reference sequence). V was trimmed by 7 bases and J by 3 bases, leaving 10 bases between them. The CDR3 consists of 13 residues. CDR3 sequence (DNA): TGTGCCAGTACCGAGGGGGTTGGAAACACCATATATTTT. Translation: CASTEGVGNTIYF.

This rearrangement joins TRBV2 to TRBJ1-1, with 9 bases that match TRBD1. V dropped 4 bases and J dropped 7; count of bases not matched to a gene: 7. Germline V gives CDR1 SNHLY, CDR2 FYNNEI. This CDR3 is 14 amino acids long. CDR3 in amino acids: CASSVGTGTIEAFF. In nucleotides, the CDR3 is TGTGCCAGCAGTGTCGGGACAGGGACAATTGAAGCTTTCTTT.

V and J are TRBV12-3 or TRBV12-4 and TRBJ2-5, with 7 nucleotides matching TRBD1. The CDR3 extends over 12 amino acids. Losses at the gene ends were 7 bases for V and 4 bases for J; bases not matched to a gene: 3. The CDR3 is CASNDRVETQYF. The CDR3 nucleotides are TGTGCCAGCAACGACAGGGTAGAGACCCAGTACTTC.

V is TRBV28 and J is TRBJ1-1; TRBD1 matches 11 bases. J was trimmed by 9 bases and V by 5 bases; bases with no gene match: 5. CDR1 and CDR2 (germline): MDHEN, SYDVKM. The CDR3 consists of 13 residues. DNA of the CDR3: TGTGCCAGCAGTCCGGGACAGGGGGGTAAAGCTTTCTTT. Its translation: CASSPGQGGKAFF.

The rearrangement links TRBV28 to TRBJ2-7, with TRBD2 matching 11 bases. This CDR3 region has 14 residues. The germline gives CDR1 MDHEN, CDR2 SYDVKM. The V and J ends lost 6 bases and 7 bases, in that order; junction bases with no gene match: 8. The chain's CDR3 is CASRPSGRTGEQYF. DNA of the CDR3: TGTGCCAGCAGACCTAGCGGGAGGACAGGAGAGCAGTACTTC.

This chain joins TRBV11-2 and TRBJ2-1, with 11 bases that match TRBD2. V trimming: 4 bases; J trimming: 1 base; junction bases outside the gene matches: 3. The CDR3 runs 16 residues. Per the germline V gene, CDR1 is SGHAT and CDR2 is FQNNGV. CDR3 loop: CASSSRLAGSYNEQFF. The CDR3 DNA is TGTGCCAGCAGCTCAAGACTAGCGGGATCCTACAATGAGCAGTTCTTC. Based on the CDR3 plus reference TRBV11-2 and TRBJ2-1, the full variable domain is EAGVAQSPRYKIIEKRQSVAFWCNPISGHATLYWYQQILGQGPKLLIQFQNNGVVDDSQLPKDRFSAERLKGVDSTLKIQPAKLEDSAVYLCASSSRLAGSYNEQFFGPGTRLTVL.

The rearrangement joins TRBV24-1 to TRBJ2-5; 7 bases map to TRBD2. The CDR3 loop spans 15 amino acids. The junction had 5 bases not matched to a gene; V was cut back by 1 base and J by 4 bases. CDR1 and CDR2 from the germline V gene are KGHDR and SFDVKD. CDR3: CATSDFRGSGETQYF. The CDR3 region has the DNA TGTGCCACCAGTGATTTTCGCGGGAGTGGAGAGACCCAGTACTTC.

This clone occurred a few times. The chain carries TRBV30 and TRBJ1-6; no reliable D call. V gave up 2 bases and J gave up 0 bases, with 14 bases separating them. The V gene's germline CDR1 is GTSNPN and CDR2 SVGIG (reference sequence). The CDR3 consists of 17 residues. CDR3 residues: CAWSRSGSGSYNSPLHF. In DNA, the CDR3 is TGTGCCTGGAGTCGTTCGGGGAGTGGCTCCTATAATTCACCCCTCCACTTT.

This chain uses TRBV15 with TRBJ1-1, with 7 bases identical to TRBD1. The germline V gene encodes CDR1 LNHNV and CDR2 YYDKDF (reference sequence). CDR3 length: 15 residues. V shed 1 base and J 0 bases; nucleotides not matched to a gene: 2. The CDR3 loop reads CATSRGDSLNTEAFF. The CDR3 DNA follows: TGTGCCACCAGCAGAGGGGACAGCCTGAACACTGAAGCTTTCTTT.

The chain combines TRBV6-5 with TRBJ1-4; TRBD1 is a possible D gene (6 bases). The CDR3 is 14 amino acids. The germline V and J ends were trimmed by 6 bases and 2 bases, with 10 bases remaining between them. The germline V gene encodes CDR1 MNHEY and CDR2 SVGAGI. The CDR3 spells CASSYRETNEKLFF. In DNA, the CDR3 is TGTGCCAGCAGCTACAGGGAGACTAATGAAAAACTGTTTTTT.

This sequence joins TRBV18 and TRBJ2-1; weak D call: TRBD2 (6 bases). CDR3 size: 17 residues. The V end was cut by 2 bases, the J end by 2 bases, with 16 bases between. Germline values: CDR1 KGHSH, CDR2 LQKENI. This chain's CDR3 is CASSPKIKLATYNEQFF. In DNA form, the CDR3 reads TGTGCCAGCTCACCAAAGATTAAGCTAGCGACCTACAATGAGCAGTTCTTC. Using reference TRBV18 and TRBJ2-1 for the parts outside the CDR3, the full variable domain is NAGVMQNPRHLVRRRGQEARLRCSPMKGHSHVYWYRQLPEEGLKFMVYLQKENIIDESGMPKERFSAEFPKEGPSILRIQQVVRGDSAAYFCASSPKIKLATYNEQFFGPGTRLTVL.

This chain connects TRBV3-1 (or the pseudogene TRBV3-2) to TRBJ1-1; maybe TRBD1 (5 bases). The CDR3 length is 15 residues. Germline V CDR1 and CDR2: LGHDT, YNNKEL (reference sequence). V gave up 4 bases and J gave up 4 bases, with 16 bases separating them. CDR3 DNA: TGTGCCAGCAGCCCTTCGGGGGTCCCCAGCACTGAAGCTTTCTTT. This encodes CASSPSGVPSTEAFF.

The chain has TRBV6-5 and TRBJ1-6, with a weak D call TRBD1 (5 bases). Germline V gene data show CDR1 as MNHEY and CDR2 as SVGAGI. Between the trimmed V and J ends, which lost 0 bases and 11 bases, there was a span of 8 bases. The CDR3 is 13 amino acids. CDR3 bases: TGTGCCAGCAGTTACTCCAGGGAAGCACCCCTCCACTTT. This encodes CASSYSREAPLHF.

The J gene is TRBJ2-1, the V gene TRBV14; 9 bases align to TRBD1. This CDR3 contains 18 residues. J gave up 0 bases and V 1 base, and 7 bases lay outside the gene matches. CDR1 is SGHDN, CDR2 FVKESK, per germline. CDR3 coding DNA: TGTGCCAGCAGCCAAGGTTCCCGGACAGGGGTCTCCTACAATGAGCAGTTCTTC. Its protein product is CASSQGSRTGVSYNEQFF.

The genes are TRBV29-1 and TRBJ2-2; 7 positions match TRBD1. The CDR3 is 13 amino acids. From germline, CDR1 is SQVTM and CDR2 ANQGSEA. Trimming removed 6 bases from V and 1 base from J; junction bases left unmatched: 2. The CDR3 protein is CSVWTGNTGELFF. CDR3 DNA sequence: TGCAGCGTCTGGACAGGGAACACCGGGGAGCTGTTTTTT.